The 10 T cell receptor beta chains below all came from one sample that was sequenced in a study of CD8+ T cells in alopecia areata. Following RNA extraction, reverse transcription yielded cDNA that acted as the sequencing template. Using immunoSEQ multiplex PCR, the repertoire was profiled, and TCRdb retains in-frame clones only, with some absent. The data show about 180,000 clones, about 66% seen once. The sequencing used CD8+ T cells sorted from blood, collected at week 0. The receptors originated from a human donor with alopecia areata.

The chain couples TRBV13 to TRBJ2-1; 7 bases agree with TRBD1. Unmatched junction bases numbered 4, after V lost 1 base and J lost 10 bases. This CDR3 region has 13 residues. The germline V gene encodes CDR1 PRHDT and CDR2 FYEKMQ (reference sequence). The CDR3 DNA reads as TGTGCCAGCAGCTTAGACAGGGGCACAGAGCAGTTCTTC. This sequence encodes CASSLDRGTEQFF.

The chain links TRBV7-6 to TRBJ2-3; no clear D gene. The CDR3 runs to 12 residues. CDR1 SGHVS and CDR2 FNYEAQ come from the germline V gene. V was trimmed by 5 bases and J by 4 bases, leaving 7 bases between them. The CDR3 here is CASSPIPDTQYF. CDR3 nucleotides: TGTGCCAGCAGCCCCATCCCAGATACGCAGTATTTT.

This clone turned up a few times. J is TRBJ1-5 and V is TRBV9, with D perhaps matching TRBD1 (6 bases). From germline, CDR1 is SGDLS and CDR2 YYNGEE. This CDR3 comprises 14 residues. The ends were cut back, 3 bases at V and 2 bases at J, with 9 bases in the middle. The CDR3 DNA reads as TGTGCCAGCAGCGCCAGGGGTGGCAATCAGCCCCAGCATTTT. Residues: CASSARGGNQPQHF.

The chain combines TRBV9 with TRBJ2-3; the D is unclear. Germline CDR1 and CDR2: SGDLS and YYNGEE. Between the trimmed V and J ends, which lost 3 bases and 2 bases, there was a span of 13 bases. The CDR3 has 15 residues. The CDR3 sequence: CASSGGQFSTDTQYF. For the CDR3, the DNA is TGTGCCAGCAGCGGTGGGCAGTTTTCCACAGATACGCAGTATTTT.

This chain connects TRBV29-1 to TRBJ2-2; 9 nucleotides line up with TRBD1. Germline CDR1 SQVTM, CDR2 ANQGSEA. This CDR3 is 15 amino acids long. Trimming took 7 bases from V and 4 from J; bases not matched to a gene: 10. CDR3 residues: CSAQSGTGSTGELFF. The CDR3 DNA reads as TGCAGCGCCCAGTCGGGGACAGGGTCCACCGGGGAGCTGTTTTTT.

J is TRBJ1-1 and V is TRBV30; 7 nucleotides align to TRBD1. This CDR3 contains 16 residues. Germline assignment: CDR1 GTSNPN and CDR2 SVGIG (reference sequence). Germline trimming cut 4 bases from V and 8 bases from J; bases unmatched to any gene: 19. The CDR3 here is CAWKGELRTGGVEAFF. The CDR3 coding sequence is TGTGCCTGGAAGGGGGAGTTAAGGACAGGTGGGGTCGAAGCTTTCTTT.

This chain uses TRBV6-6 with TRBJ1-1, with D unclear. V shed 5 bases and J shed 1 base, with 11 bases lying between them. Per the germline V gene, CDR1 is MNHNY and CDR2 is SVGAGI (reference sequence). This CDR3 is 14 amino acids long. The DNA of the CDR3 is TGTGCCAGCAGTCGATCCACCCCGAACACTGAAGCTTTCTTT. Translation: CASSRSTPNTEAFF.

The chain carries TRBV29-1 and TRBJ1-2; 9 bases fit TRBD1. This CDR3 spans 15 amino acids. The V and J ends lost 1 base and 7 bases, in that order; junction bases with no gene match: 10. Germline assignment: CDR1 SQVTM and CDR2 ANQGSEA. CDR3 loop: CSVEAGQGRWIGYTF. The CDR3 bases are TGCAGCGTTGAAGCCGGACAGGGGCGATGGATTGGCTACACCTTC.

The chain couples TRBV9 to TRBJ1-1; 8 bases line up with TRBD1. V shed 4 bases and J 11 bases; nucleotides not matched to a gene: 4. The CDR3 sequence is 11 residues long. CDR1 and CDR2 from the germline V gene are SGDLS and YYNGEE. The CDR3 sequence: CASSSRTGAFF. CDR3 DNA sequence: TGTGCCAGCAGCAGCCGGACAGGGGCTTTCTTT.

The chain is built from TRBV5-1 and TRBJ2-1, with TRBD1 matching 8 bases. The CDR3 is 16 residues long. With V trimmed by 0 bases and J by 9 bases, 11 bases remained unmatched. The germline V gene encodes CDR1 SGHRS and CDR2 YFSETQ. The CDR3: CASSLAGTGGRSEQFF. As DNA, the CDR3 is TGCGCCAGCAGCTTGGCCGGTACAGGGGGACGAAGTGAGCAGTTCTTC.